These 16 T cell receptor beta chains were all obtained from the same sample, sequenced in a study of cytomegalovirus exposure and HLA in healthy donors. The PCR employed 60 Vbeta primers together with 13 Jbeta primers. Some clones are missing from TCRdb's copy, which holds only in-frame ones; the method was immunoSEQ multiplex PCR. The sample yields around 150,000 clones, about 60% seen once. Sample: PBMCs. Receptor source: a woman aged 60 to 75 in good health and CMV-seropositive.

V gene TRBV10-2 combines with J gene TRBJ1-1; unclear D gene. This CDR3 region has 11 residues. Germline V CDR1 and CDR2: WSHSY, SAAADI. Trimming took 4 bases from V and 7 from J, leaving 7 bases between them. The DNA for the CDR3 is TGCGCCAGCAGTGGGGGAGGTGAAGCTTTCTTT. This codes for CASSGGGEAFF.

The rearrangement joins TRBV30 to TRBJ2-7, with D possibly TRBD2 on 5 matching bases. This CDR3 comprises 14 residues. V was trimmed by 0 bases and J by 4 bases, leaving 13 bases between them. Germline V gene sequence: CDR1 GTSNPN, CDR2 SVGIG (reference sequence). CDR3 region: CAWSVGRAGYEQYF. The CDR3 nucleotides are TGTGCCTGGAGTGTAGGTCGTGCGGGTTACGAGCAGTACTTC.

The chain's CDR3 is CASSLQTDTQYF. The CDR3 nucleotides are TGTGCCAGCAGCTTACAGACAGATACGCAGTATTTT. The chain has TRBV11-2 and TRBJ2-3; D is unclear. CDR3 length equals 12 residues. Deletions cut 2 bases from V and 3 bases from J, with 3 bases between. CDR1 and CDR2 from the germline V gene are SGHAT and FQNNGV.

The rearrangement uses TRBV28 and TRBJ1-3, with a tentative D call TRBD1 (5 bases). Trimming removed 9 bases at V and 1 base at J, with 10 bases between. This CDR3 region has 13 residues. Germline V lookup: CDR1 MDHEN, CDR2 SYDVKM. CDR3 sequence reads: CASDSASGNTIYF. CDR3 coding DNA: TGTGCCAGTGACAGTGCTTCTGGAAACACCATATATTTT.

The chain's CDR3 is CASSDRQGPRSYEQYF. Written as DNA, the CDR3 is TGTGCCAGCAGTGACCGACAGGGTCCCCGTTCGTACGAGCAGTACTTC. V usage is TRBV6-4 and J usage is TRBJ2-7; 7 bases align to TRBD1. The germline CDR1 and CDR2 sequences are MRHNA and SNTAGT. The CDR3 contains 16 residues. V dropped 2 bases and J dropped 4; count of bases not matched to a gene: 11.

The chain employs TRBV28 and TRBJ1-5; D gene uncertain. Deletions cut 9 bases from V and 5 bases from J, with 14 bases between. Germline loops: CDR1 MDHEN, CDR2 SYDVKM. The CDR3 spans 13 residues. CDR3 DNA: TGTGCCAGTCGGGTCACCCCCCATCAGCCCCAGCATTTT. Translating gives CASRVTPHQPQHF.

The rearrangement uses TRBV15 and TRBJ2-1; TRBD2 aligns across 10 bases. The germline gives CDR1 LNHNV, CDR2 YYDKDF (reference sequence). V was clipped by 4 bases and J by 4 bases; unmatched bases: 1. CDR3 size: 14 residues. The CDR3 here is CATSILAGYNEQFF. DNA for the CDR3: TGTGCCACCAGCATACTAGCGGGGTACAATGAGCAGTTCTTC.

The rearrangement joins TRBV11-3 to TRBJ2-7, with a possible D match to TRBD1 (5 bases). Germline V gene sequence: CDR1 SGHNT, CDR2 YENEEA. With 1 base removed from V and 4 bases from J, the gap between germline ends came to 8 bases. This CDR3 spans 13 amino acids. CDR3 bases: TGTGCCAGCAGCTTAGGGACATCGTACGAGCAGTACTTC. It yields the protein CASSLGTSYEQYF.

This clone was seen a few times. V gene TRBV28 combines with J gene TRBJ1-1; D possibly corresponds to TRBD1 (5 bases). Germline lookup yields CDR1 MDHEN and CDR2 SYDVKM. V was cut by 2 bases and J by 11 bases, with 21 bases left in between. The CDR3 contains 15 residues. This CDR3 is CASSLGGSRDGMAFF. CDR3 nucleotide sequence: TGTGCCAGCAGTTTAGGGGGGAGCAGGGACGGTATGGCTTTCTTT.

This clone was counted between two and nine times. A read error may account for a junction end that differs from germline. This chain links TRBV13 with TRBJ1-1; a possible D gene is TRBD1 (6 bases). The CDR3 has 18 residues. CDR1 and CDR2 from the germline V gene are PRHDT and FYEKMQ (reference sequence). For the CDR3, the DNA is TGTGCCAGCAGGTTAGAGGAGGACAGTACTCTCATGAACACTGAAGCTTTCTTT. Protein sequence: CASRLEEDSTLMNTEAFF.

This chain connects TRBV4-2 to TRBJ1-4; possibly TRBD1 for D (5 bases). CDR3 length equals 13 residues. V shed 5 bases and J shed 8 bases, with 12 bases lying between them. Germline V CDR1 and CDR2: LGHNA, YNFKEQ. CDR3 in amino acids: CASSGEGREKLFF. The CDR3 DNA reads TGTGCCAGCAGCGGGGAGGGGCGGGAAAAACTGTTTTTT.

V usage is TRBV7-9 and J usage is TRBJ1-2; 9 nucleotides agree with TRBD1. Trimming took 5 bases from V and 3 from J; bases not matched to a gene: 4. This CDR3 comprises 14 residues. From germline, CDR1 is SEHNR and CDR2 FQNEAQ (reference sequence). CDR3: CASSTQGADYGYTF. In DNA form, the CDR3 reads TGTGCCAGCAGCACACAGGGGGCGGACTATGGCTACACCTTC.

V is TRBV7-9 and J is TRBJ2-5; 7 bases match TRBD2. The germline V gene encodes CDR1 SEHNR and CDR2 FQNEAQ (reference sequence). The junction had 11 bases not matched to a gene; V was cut back by 2 bases and J by 5 bases. The CDR3 spans 16 residues. The CDR3 DNA is TGTGCCAGCAGCTTACGAGGTCGGAGGGGAGGGGAGACCCAGTACTTC. Protein product: CASSLRGRRGGETQYF.

The V call is TRBV19, the J call TRBJ2-7, with TRBD2 matching over 7 bases. The V gene end was trimmed by 3 bases and the J gene end by 2 bases; junction bases not matched to a gene: 7. The CDR3 is 15 residues long. Germline CDR1 is LNHDA and CDR2 is SQIVND (reference sequence). CDR3 coding DNA: TGTGCCAGTAGTATTGTGGCGGGAGCCCCCTACGAGCAGTACTTC. This sequence encodes CASSIVAGAPYEQYF.

The chain recombines TRBV19 with TRBJ2-1; D is unresolved. The CDR3 runs to 13 residues. Trimming took off 4 bases at V and 7 bases at J, with 11 bases between the two ends. The germline V gene encodes CDR1 LNHDA and CDR2 SQIVND (reference sequence). The CDR3: CASSTLVKNEQFF. The CDR3 bases are TGTGCCAGTAGTACTCTAGTAAAGAATGAGCAGTTCTTC.

J is TRBJ1-4 and V is TRBV18, with D possibly TRBD1 on 5 matching bases. The CDR3 contains 15 residues. The ends were cut back, 2 bases at V and 1 base at J, with 8 bases in the middle. From germline, CDR1 is KGHSH and CDR2 LQKENI. The CDR3 nucleotides read TGTGCCAGCTCACCAAGGACACAAACTAATGAAAAACTGTTTTTT. This translates into CASSPRTQTNEKLFF.